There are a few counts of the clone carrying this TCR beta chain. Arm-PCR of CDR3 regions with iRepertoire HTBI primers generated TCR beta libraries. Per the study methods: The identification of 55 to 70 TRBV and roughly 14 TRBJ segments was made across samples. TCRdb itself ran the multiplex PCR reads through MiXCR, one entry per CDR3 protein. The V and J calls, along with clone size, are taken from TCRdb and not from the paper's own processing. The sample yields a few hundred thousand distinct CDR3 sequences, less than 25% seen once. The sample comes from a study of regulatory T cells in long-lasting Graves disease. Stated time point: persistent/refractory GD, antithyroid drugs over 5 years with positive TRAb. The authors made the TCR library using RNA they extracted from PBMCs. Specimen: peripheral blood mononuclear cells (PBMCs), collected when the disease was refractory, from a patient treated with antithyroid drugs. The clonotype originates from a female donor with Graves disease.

The CDR3 loop is CAISESLIDGYTF. Written as DNA, the CDR3 is TGTGCCATCAGTGAGTCCCTAATCGATGGCTACACCTTC. This chain joins TRBV10-3 and TRBJ1-2; D uncertain. This CDR3 spans 13 amino acids. V was trimmed by 0 bases and J by 6 bases, leaving 8 bases between them. The V gene's germline CDR1 is ENHRY and CDR2 SYGVKD.